These T cell receptor beta chains were read from a single sample in a study of T cells in Graves' hyperthyroidism and ophthalmopathy. TCRdb ran MiXCR on the multiplex PCR reads and lists one entry per CDR3 protein. The sample lists roughly 500,000 distinct CDR3 sequences; about 22% were seen once. Sequenced sample: blood. The receptors stem from a woman aged 70-85 years with Graves' ophthalmopathy. The CDR3 runs from the conserved cysteine through the conserved F or W. The order of the fields is J gene, V gene, CDR3 protein.

j_gene: TRBJ1-1
v_gene: TRBV11-2
CDR3aa: CASSPLRGRSEAFF

j_gene: TRBJ2-1
v_gene: TRBV12-3/TRBV12-4
CDR3aa: CASSLSRGPYNEQFF

j_gene: TRBJ1-1
v_gene: TRBV6-5
CDR3aa: CASSYSGTSTEAFF

j_gene: TRBJ1-1
v_gene: TRBV30
CDR3aa: CAFEGGRTFF

j_gene: TRBJ2-7
v_gene: TRBV30
CDR3aa: CAWSVALSYEQYF

j_gene: TRBJ2-3
v_gene: TRBV5-5
CDR3aa: CASSLVREVTDTQYF

j_gene: TRBJ2-3
v_gene: TRBV19
CDR3aa: CASSPQDGADTQYF

j_gene: TRBJ1-1
v_gene: TRBV7-3
CDR3aa: CASSLRTGTGKMNTEAFF

j_gene: TRBJ1-4
v_gene: TRBV12-3/TRBV12-4
CDR3aa: CASTSGGYNEKLFF

j_gene: TRBJ1-5
v_gene: TRBV18
CDR3aa: CASTTGSGRQPQHF

j_gene: TRBJ2-1
v_gene: TRBV28
CDR3aa: CATAGVNYNEQFF

j_gene: TRBJ2-3
v_gene: TRBV27
CDR3aa: CASSRRGSTDTQYF

j_gene: TRBJ2-7
v_gene: TRBV2
CDR3aa: CASREGLAGAVKYF

j_gene: TRBJ1-2
v_gene: TRBV4-3
CDR3aa: CASSQEEGLVWGYTF

j_gene: TRBJ2-3
v_gene: TRBV3-1
CDR3aa: CASSRTRSDTQYF

j_gene: TRBJ2-1
v_gene: TRBV12-3/TRBV12-4
CDR3aa: CASSPGYERNEQFF

j_gene: TRBJ1-2
v_gene: TRBV24-1
CDR3aa: CATSDGVGGYGYTF

j_gene: TRBJ2-7
v_gene: TRBV18
CDR3aa: CASPPSGQGTYEQYF

j_gene: TRBJ2-1
v_gene: TRBV20-1
CDR3aa: CSAYGTASDNEQFF

j_gene: TRBJ2-7
v_gene: TRBV6-5
CDR3aa: CASSYSTGQSSYEQYF

j_gene: TRBJ2-5
v_gene: TRBV19
CDR3aa: CASSIFGDGTQYF

j_gene: TRBJ2-7
v_gene: TRBV10-3
CDR3aa: CAIRESGTSGRFHEQYF

j_gene: TRBJ1-1
v_gene: TRBV9
CDR3aa: CASSTGVQGAFTEAFF

j_gene: TRBJ1-1
v_gene: TRBV19
CDR3aa: CASSSRTGGTTEAFF

j_gene: TRBJ1-1
v_gene: TRBV7-2
CDR3aa: CASSLYPATEAFF

j_gene: TRBJ2-1
v_gene: TRBV25-1
CDR3aa: CASSRVSGTYNEQFF

j_gene: TRBJ2-3
v_gene: TRBV7-3
CDR3aa: CASSLSTGFTDTQYF

j_gene: TRBJ1-3
v_gene: TRBV28
CDR3aa: CASSLISGLGNTIYF